The 24 T cell receptor beta chains listed next were all sequenced from one sample in a study of human T cells and chemical hapten exposure (dated by TCRdb to the early 2020s). The time point label on this specimen signifies: patch test 2, 6 weeks after DPC sensitization. The sample's treatment or condition, from its label and the paper: therapeutic diphenylcyclopropenone sensitization with weekly scalp DPC. The library was produced with RACE. The sequencing machine was a NextSeq 500. The public reads were quality trimmed at Q25 with fastp and then assembled into clones with MiXCR by TCRdb, keeping productive beta chains. Entries are consolidated by CDR3 protein sequence, retaining the most common genes and DNA. The sample table lists tens of thousands of distinct CDR3 sequences, 11% of them with a count of one. Of the sample, 2.2% is held by the ten largest clones. Sequenced here: whole blood, sampled in connection with sensitization to the hapten diphenylcyclopropenone (DPC). The receptor source for this set is a middle-aged man with alopecia areata. Some clones in this sample may be carry-over from other donors' samples.

The J gene is TRBJ2-3, the V gene TRBV29-1, with TRBD2 matching over 9 bases. The length of the CDR3 is 13 residues. The germline V gene encodes CDR1 SQVTM and CDR2 ANQGSEA. J lost 2 bases, V lost 5 bases, and 2 bases had no gene match. CDR3 loop: CSVRLADTDTQYF. CDR3 in DNA: TGCAGCGTTAGACTAGCGGACACAGATACGCAGTATTTT.

The chain is built from TRBV7-9 and TRBJ2-7; no definite D call. Germline V CDR1 and CDR2: SEHNR, FQNEAQ (reference sequence). The CDR3 totals 14 residues. Trimming took 1 base from V and 3 from J, leaving 10 bases between them. The CDR3 nucleotides are TGTGCCAGCAGCTTAGGGGCTTATGTCTACGAGCAGTACGTC. This codes for CASSLGAYVYEQYV.

This clonotype showed up just a few times. The rearrangement uses TRBV12-3 or TRBV12-4 and TRBJ2-1; D is unclear. The CDR3 has 11 amino acids. Trimming left V 7 bases short and J 11 bases short, with 12 bases between. CDR3 residues: CASKGMAQQFF. The CDR3 DNA follows: TGTGCCAGCAAAGGGATGGCACAGCAGTTCTTC.

Only a few counts were recorded for this clonotype. The V call is TRBV5-1, the J call TRBJ2-5, with 9 bases lining up with TRBD1. Trimming at V came to 4 bases and at J to 2 bases, leaving 6 bases not matched to a gene. CDR3 length equals 15 residues. The germline CDR1 and CDR2 sequences are SGHRS and YFSETQ. In nucleotides, the CDR3 is TGCGCCAGCAGCACCGGACAGGGGTCACAAGAGACCCAGTACTTC. This translates into CASSTGQGSQETQYF. Complete variable domain (other parts from reference TRBV5-1 and TRBJ2-5): KAGVTQTPRYLIKTRGQQVTLSCSPISGHRSVSWYQQTPGQGLQFLFEYFSETQRNKGNFPGRFSGRQFSNSRSEMNVSTLELGDSALYLCASSTGQGSQETQYFGPGTRLLVL.

This clonotype has only a few counts. The chain joins TRBV6-1 to TRBJ2-1; TRBD2 aligns across 13 bases. The CDR3 spans 19 residues. The junction had 11 bases not matched to a gene; V was cut back by 1 base and J by 5 bases. CDR1 is MNHNS and CDR2 is SASEGT in the germline V gene. CDR3 sequence: CASSEGLGLAGAPHNEQFF. The DNA for the CDR3 is TGTGCCAGCAGTGAAGGCTTAGGACTAGCGGGAGCCCCTCACAATGAGCAGTTCTTC.

In its sample, this clonotype was seen a few times. V gene TRBV29-1 combines with J gene TRBJ2-1; the D gene is possibly TRBD2 (6 bases). Germline V CDR1 and CDR2: SQVTM, ANQGSEA. This CDR3 contains 13 residues. Trimming took 3 bases from V and 6 from J, leaving 12 bases between them. CDR3 sequence reads: CSVESGRFNEQFF. The CDR3 region has the DNA TGCAGCGTTGAGAGCGGGCGGTTCAATGAGCAGTTCTTC.

The V gene is TRBV27, the J gene TRBJ2-3; the match to TRBD2 covers 14 bases. Germline V gene data show CDR1 as MNHEY and CDR2 as SMNVEV (reference sequence). Losses at the gene ends were 7 bases for V and 6 bases for J; bases not matched to a gene: 3. CDR3 length: 14 amino acids. CDR3 in amino acids: CASTGLAGADTQYF. CDR3 DNA: TGTGCCAGCACGGGACTAGCGGGAGCTGATACGCAGTATTTT.

The chain carries TRBV7-2 and TRBJ2-6; D may be TRBD2 (5 bases). Germline-derived CDR1 and CDR2 are SGHTA and FQGNSA. The CDR3 totals 17 residues. Trimming pared 2 bases from V and 0 bases from J, leaving 11 bases between. In DNA form, the CDR3 reads TGTGCCAGCAGCTTATCGGGAAGCTTCTCTGGGGCCAACGTCCTGACTTTC. Amino acid sequence: CASSLSGSFSGANVLTF.

Remarks on this clonotype: A single base separates this from a much larger clone, so it may be a read error. The genes are TRBV28 and TRBJ1-6; D remains ambiguous. This CDR3 has 14 amino acids. The germline CDR1 and CDR2 sequences are MDHEN and SYDVKM. The CDR3 DNA sequence: TGTGCCAGCAGTTTGTGGGTAGACAATTCACCCCTCAACTTT. Its translation: CASSLWVDNSPLNF.

The J gene is TRBJ1-2, the V gene TRBV29-1; tentative D call: TRBD1 (5 bases). Trimming cost V 4 bases and J 1 base, with 7 bases left between them. The germline CDR1 and CDR2 sequences are SQVTM and ANQGSEA. The CDR3 covers 12 residues. This chain's CDR3 is CSVAGGNYGYTF. DNA of the CDR3: TGCAGCGTTGCCGGGGGTAACTATGGCTACACCTTC.

This clonotype was counted between two and nine times. CDR3 DNA: TGCGCCAGTTACACTGAGGCAGATACGCAGTATTTT. Residues: CASYTEADTQYF. The chain recombines TRBV5-1 with TRBJ2-3; unclear D gene. The CDR3 loop spans 12 amino acids. The ends were cut back, 8 bases at V and 4 bases at J, with 11 bases in the middle. Germline CDR1 reads SGHRS; CDR2 reads YFSETQ.

This clonotype was detected a few times. The CDR3 loop is CASSQDRSGSYSSYEQYF. The DNA of the CDR3 is TGTGCCAGCAGCCAAGATAGGAGCGGGAGCTACTCATCCTACGAGCAGTACTTC. The V gene is TRBV4-2, the J gene TRBJ2-7, with 8 positions matching TRBD2. Germline loops: CDR1 LGHNA, CDR2 YNFKEQ. Germline trimming cut 0 bases from V and 1 base from J; bases unmatched to any gene: 11. This CDR3 spans 18 amino acids.

This clonotype showed up many times. The chain uses TRBV6-2 or TRBV6-3 and TRBJ1-5, with 7 positions matching TRBD1. The CDR3 totals 15 residues. After removal of 6 bases from V and 4 bases from J, the junction contained 9 bases not matched to a gene. CDR1 and CDR2 (germline): MNHEY, SVGEGT. The CDR3, as DNA: TGTGCCAGCAGCCAGGGACAGCTCGGAAATCAGCCCCAGCATTTT. Translating it yields CASSQGQLGNQPQHF.

The chain couples TRBV29-1 to TRBJ2-3, with a weak D call TRBD2 (7 bases). This CDR3 has 16 residues. The V gene's germline CDR1 is SQVTM and CDR2 ANQGSEA. Deletions cut 1 base from V and 6 bases from J, with 20 bases between. CDR3 DNA: TGCAGCGTTGAAGGACCATCGGGGGCGGGAGCTGATACGCAGTATTTT. This translates into CSVEGPSGAGADTQYF.

The chain has TRBV6-1 and TRBJ2-3, with 11 bases that match TRBD2. CDR1 is MNHNS, CDR2 SASEGT, per germline. Trimming took 6 bases from V and 1 from J; bases not matched to a gene: 3. The CDR3 has 15 amino acids. As DNA, the CDR3 is TGTGCCAGCAGAGAACTAGCGGGAGGCACAGATACGCAGTATTTT. Protein sequence: CASRELAGGTDTQYF.

The chain uses TRBV11-2 and TRBJ2-4; unclear D gene. The CDR3 has 13 residues. The ends were cut back, 1 base at V and 8 bases at J, with 9 bases in the middle. Germline CDR1 and CDR2: SGHAT and FQNNGV. CDR3 in amino acids: CASSLGVGYIQYF. CDR3 coding DNA: TGTGCCAGCAGCTTAGGGGTCGGTTACATTCAGTACTTC.

The V gene is TRBV5-1, the J gene TRBJ2-1; 14 bases align to TRBD2. Germline V CDR1 and CDR2: SGHRS, YFSETQ. Trimming removed 3 bases from V and 8 bases from J; junction bases left unmatched: 4. The CDR3 is 15 amino acids. The CDR3 reads CASSSGTSGRDEQFF. The CDR3 DNA reads TGCGCCAGCAGCTCGGGGACTAGCGGGAGAGATGAGCAGTTCTTC.

The chain recombines TRBV19 with TRBJ1-5; D remains unclear. CDR1 is LNHDA and CDR2 is SQIVND in the germline V gene (reference sequence). With 0 bases removed from V and 3 bases from J, the gap between germline ends came to 12 bases. The CDR3 contains 16 residues. The DNA of the CDR3 is TGTGCCAGTAGTATAGAAAAAACGCGAGCCAATCAGCCCCAGCATTTT. As protein: CASSIEKTRANQPQHF.

This clonotype was counted ten times or more. The V and J genes are TRBV24-1 and TRBJ2-6; D remains unclear. This CDR3 has 15 amino acids. Trimming removed 7 bases at V and 2 bases at J, with 11 bases between. The germline V gene encodes CDR1 KGHDR and CDR2 SFDVKD. CDR3 sequence (DNA): TGTGCCACCAGCTGGGGTCCGGCTGGGGCCAACGTCCTGACTTTC. It translates to CATSWGPAGANVLTF.

In this sample, this clonotype turned up a few times. The J gene is TRBJ1-3, the V gene TRBV5-1; no reliable D call. Trimming left V 6 bases short and J 1 base short, with 14 bases between. This CDR3 has 15 amino acids. In germline, CDR1 is SGHRS, CDR2 YFSETQ. CDR3 region: CASKERGGSGNTIYF. The CDR3 coding sequence is TGCGCCAGCAAAGAAAGAGGAGGGTCTGGAAACACCATATATTTT. The full variable domain, in which reference TRBV5-1 and TRBJ1-3 provide the parts outside the CDR3, is KAGVTQTPRYLIKTRGQQVTLSCSPISGHRSVSWYQQTPGQGLQFLFEYFSETQRNKGNFPGRFSGRQFSNSRSEMNVSTLELGDSALYLCASKERGGSGNTIYFGEGSWLTVV.

CDR3 in amino acids: CASRSGAARYNEQFF. For the CDR3, the DNA is TGTGCCAGCAGATCAGGGGCGGCCCGGTACAATGAGCAGTTCTTC. The chain employs TRBV6-5 and TRBJ2-1; a weak D match, TRBD1 (6 bases). The CDR3 runs 15 residues. The V and J ends lost 6 bases and 4 bases respectively, with 16 bases between them. In germline, CDR1 is MNHEY, CDR2 SVGAGI.

The rearrangement joins TRBV4-3 to TRBJ2-5; 8 positions match TRBD2. The CDR3 is 16 amino acids. Unmatched junction bases numbered 4, after V lost 0 bases and J lost 1 base. Germline V gene sequence: CDR1 LGHNA, CDR2 YSLEER. The CDR3 nucleotides read TGCGCCAGCAGCCAAGATCGTCTAGCGGGCCAAGAGACCCAGTACTTC. Translating gives CASSQDRLAGQETQYF.

This clonotype was seen ten or more times. The chain employs TRBV29-1 and TRBJ1-5; 7 bases map to TRBD1. The length of the CDR3 is 13 residues. Germline-derived CDR1 and CDR2 are SQVTM and ANQGSEA. Trimming took 3 bases from V and 2 from J; bases not matched to a gene: 1. The chain's CDR3 is CSVDTGGNQPQHF. CDR3 sequence (DNA): TGCAGCGTTGACACAGGGGGCAATCAGCCCCAGCATTTT.

This clonotype was recorded at least ten times. The chain combines TRBV6-5 with TRBJ2-1; 8 bases align to TRBD1. Looked up from germline, CDR1 is MNHEY and CDR2 is SVGAGI. Trimming took 4 bases from V and 15 from J; bases not matched to a gene: 5. This CDR3 contains 11 residues. The CDR3 DNA reads as TGTGCCAGCAGTTCCCGACAGGGGAGGTTCTTC. It is translated as CASSSRQGRFF.